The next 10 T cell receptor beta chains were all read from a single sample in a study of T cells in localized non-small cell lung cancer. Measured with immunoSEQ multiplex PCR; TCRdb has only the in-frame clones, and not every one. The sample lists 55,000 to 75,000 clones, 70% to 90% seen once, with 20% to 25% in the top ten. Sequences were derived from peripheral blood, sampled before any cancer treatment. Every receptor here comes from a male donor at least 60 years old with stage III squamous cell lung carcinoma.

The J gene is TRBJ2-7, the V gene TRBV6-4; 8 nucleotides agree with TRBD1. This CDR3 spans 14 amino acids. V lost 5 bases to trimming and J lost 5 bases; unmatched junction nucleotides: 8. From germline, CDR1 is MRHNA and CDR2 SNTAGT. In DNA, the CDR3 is TGTGCCAGCAGTCAACGGACAGGGCTCAACGAGCAGTACTTC. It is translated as CASSQRTGLNEQYF.

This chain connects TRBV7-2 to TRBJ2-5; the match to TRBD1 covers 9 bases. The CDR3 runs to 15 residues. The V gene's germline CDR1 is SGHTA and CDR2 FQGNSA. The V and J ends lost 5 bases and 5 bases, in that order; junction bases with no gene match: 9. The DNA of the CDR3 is TGTGCCAGCAGCAAGGACAGGGGAGAGGTTGAGACCCAGTACTTC. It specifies CASSKDRGEVETQYF. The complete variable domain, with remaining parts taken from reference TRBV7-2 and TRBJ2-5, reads GAGVSQSPSNKVTEKGKDVELRCDPISGHTALYWYRQSLGQGLEFLIYFQGNSAPDKSGLPSDRFSAERTGGSVSTLTIQRTQQEDSAVYLCASSKDRGEVETQYFGPGTRLLVL.

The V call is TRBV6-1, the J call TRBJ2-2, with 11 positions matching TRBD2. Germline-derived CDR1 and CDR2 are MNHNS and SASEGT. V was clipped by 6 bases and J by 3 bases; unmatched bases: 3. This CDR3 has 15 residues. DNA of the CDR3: TGTGCCAGCAGCGCACTAGCGGGGGACACCGGGGAGCTGTTTTTT. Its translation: CASSALAGDTGELFF.

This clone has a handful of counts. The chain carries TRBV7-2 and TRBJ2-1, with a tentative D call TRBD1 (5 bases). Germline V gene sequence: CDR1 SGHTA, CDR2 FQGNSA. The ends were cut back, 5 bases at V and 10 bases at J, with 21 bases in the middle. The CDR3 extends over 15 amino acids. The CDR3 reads CASSPRPLQVWEQFF. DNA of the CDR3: TGTGCCAGCAGCCCCCGACCCCTACAGGTATGGGAGCAGTTCTTC. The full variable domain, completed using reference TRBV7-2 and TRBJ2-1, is GAGVSQSPSNKVTEKGKDVELRCDPISGHTALYWYRQSLGQGLEFLIYFQGNSAPDKSGLPSDRFSAERTGGSVSTLTIQRTQQEDSAVYLCASSPRPLQVWEQFFGPGTRLTVL.

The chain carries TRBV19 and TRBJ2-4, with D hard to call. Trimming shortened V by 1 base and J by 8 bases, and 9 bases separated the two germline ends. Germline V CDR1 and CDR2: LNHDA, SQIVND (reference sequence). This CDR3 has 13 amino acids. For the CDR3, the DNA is TGTGCCAGTAGTATAGGTGGCATAGACATTCAGTACTTC. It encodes CASSIGGIDIQYF.

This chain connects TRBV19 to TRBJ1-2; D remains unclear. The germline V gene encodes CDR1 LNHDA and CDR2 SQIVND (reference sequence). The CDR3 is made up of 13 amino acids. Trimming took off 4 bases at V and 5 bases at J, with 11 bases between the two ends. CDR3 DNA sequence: TGTGCCAGTAGTAAACAGTTTTCTTATGGCTACACCTTC. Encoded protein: CASSKQFSYGYTF.

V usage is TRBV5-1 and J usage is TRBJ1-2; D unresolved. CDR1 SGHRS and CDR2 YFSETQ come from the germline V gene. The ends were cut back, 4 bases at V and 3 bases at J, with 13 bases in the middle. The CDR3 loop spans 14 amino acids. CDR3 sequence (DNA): TGCGCCAGCAGCCCGAAGGGCGCGGACTATGGCTACACCTTC. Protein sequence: CASSPKGADYGYTF. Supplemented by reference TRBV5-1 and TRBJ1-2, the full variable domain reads KAGVTQTPRYLIKTRGQQVTLSCSPISGHRSVSWYQQTPGQGLQFLFEYFSETQRNKGNFPGRFSGRQFSNSRSEMNVSTLELGDSALYLCASSPKGADYGYTFGSGTRLTVV.

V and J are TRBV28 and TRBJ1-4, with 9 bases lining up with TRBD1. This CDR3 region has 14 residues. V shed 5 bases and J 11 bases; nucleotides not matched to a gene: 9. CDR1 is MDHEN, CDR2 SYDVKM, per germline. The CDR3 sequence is CASSRPGTGLKLFF. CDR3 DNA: TGTGCCAGCAGTCGTCCCGGGACAGGGTTGAAACTGTTTTTT.

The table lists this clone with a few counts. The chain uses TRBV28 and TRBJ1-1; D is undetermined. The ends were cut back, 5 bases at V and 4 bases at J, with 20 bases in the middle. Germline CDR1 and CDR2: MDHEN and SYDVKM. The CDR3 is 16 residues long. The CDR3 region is CASSPMDGPPPTEAFF. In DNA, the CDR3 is TGTGCCAGCAGTCCGATGGACGGACCCCCCCCCACTGAAGCTTTCTTT. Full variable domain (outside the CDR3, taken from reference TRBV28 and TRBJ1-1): DVKVTQSSRYLVKRTGEKVFLECVQDMDHENMFWYRQDPGLGLRLIYFSYDVKMKEKGDIPEGYSVSREKKERFSLILESASTNQTSMYLCASSPMDGPPPTEAFFGQGTRLTVV.

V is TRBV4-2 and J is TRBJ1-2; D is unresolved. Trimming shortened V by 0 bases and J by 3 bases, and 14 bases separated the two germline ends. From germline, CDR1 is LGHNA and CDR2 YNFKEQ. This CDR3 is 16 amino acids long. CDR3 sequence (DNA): TGTGCCAGCAGCCAAGACCCGACTGCAACTCACTATGGCTACACCTTC. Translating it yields CASSQDPTATHYGYTF.